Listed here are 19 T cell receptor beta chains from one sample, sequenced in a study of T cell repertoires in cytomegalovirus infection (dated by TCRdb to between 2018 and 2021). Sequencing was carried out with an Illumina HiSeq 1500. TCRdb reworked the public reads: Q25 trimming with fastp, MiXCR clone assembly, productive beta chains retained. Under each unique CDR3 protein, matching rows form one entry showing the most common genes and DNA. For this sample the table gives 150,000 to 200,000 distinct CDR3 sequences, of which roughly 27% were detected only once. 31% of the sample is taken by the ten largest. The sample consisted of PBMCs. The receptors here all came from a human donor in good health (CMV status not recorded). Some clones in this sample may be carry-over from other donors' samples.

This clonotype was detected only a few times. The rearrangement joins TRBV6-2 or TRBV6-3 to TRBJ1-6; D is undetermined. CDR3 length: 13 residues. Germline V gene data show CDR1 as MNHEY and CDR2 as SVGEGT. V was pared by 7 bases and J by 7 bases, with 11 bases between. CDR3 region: CASTDKQNSPLHF. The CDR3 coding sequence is TGTGCCAGCACAGACAAGCAGAATTCACCCCTCCACTTT.

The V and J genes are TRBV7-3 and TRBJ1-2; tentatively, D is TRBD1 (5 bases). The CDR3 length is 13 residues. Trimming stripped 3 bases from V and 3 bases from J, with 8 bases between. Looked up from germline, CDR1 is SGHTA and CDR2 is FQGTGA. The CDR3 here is CASSLGDDYGYTF. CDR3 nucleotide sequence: TGTGCCAGCAGCTTGGGGGATGACTATGGCTACACCTTC. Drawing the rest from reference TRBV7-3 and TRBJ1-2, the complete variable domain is GAGVSQTPSNKVTEKGKYVELRCDPISGHTALYWYRQSLGQGPEFLIYFQGTGAADDSGLPNDRFFAVRPEGSVSTLKIQRTERGDSAVYLCASSLGDDYGYTFGSGTRLTVV.

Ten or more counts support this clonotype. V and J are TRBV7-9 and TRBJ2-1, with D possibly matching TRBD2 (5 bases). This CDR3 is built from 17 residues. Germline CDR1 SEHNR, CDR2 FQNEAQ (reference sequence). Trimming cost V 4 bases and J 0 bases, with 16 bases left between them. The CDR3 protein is CASSSPLTGNSYNEQFF. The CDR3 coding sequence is TGTGCCAGCAGCTCCCCCCTCACGGGGAACTCCTACAATGAGCAGTTCTTC. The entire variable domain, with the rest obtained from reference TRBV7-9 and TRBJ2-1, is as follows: DTGVSQNPRHKITKRGQNVTFRCDPISEHNRLYWYRQTLGQGPEFLTYFQNEAQLEKSRLLSDRFSAERPKGSFSTLEIQRTEQGDSAMYLCASSSPLTGNSYNEQFFGPGTRLTVL.

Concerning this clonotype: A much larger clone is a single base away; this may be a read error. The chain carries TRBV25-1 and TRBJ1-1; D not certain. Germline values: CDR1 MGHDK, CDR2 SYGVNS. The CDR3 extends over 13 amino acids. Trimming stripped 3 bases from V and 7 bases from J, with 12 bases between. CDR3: CASSDSSENEAFF. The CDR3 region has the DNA TGTGCCAGCAGTGATTCCTCAGAGAATGAAGCTTTCTTT.

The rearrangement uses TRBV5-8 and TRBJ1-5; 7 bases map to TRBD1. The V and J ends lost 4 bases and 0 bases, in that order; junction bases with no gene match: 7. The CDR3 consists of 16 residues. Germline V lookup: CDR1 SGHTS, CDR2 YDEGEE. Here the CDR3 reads CASSTRQGPSNQPQHF. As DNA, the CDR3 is TGTGCCAGCAGCACCAGACAGGGCCCTAGCAATCAGCCCCAGCATTTT.

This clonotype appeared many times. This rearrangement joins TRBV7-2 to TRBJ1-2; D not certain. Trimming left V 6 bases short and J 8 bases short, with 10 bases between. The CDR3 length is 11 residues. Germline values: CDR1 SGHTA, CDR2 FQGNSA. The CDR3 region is CASSFHKGYTF. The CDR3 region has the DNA TGTGCCAGCAGTTTCCATAAGGGCTACACCTTC.

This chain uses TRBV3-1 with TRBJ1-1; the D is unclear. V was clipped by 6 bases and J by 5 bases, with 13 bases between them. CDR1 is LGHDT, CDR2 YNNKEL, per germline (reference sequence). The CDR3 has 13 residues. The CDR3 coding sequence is TGTGCCAGCAGTTCTATTCCGGGGACTGAAGCTTTCTTT. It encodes CASSSIPGTEAFF.

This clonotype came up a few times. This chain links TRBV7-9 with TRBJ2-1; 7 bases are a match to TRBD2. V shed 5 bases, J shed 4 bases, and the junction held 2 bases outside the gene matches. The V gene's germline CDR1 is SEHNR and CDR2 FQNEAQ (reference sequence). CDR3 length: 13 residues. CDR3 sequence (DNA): TGTGCCAGCAGCGGCGGGGGTTACAATGAGCAGTTCTTC. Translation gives CASSGGGYNEQFF.

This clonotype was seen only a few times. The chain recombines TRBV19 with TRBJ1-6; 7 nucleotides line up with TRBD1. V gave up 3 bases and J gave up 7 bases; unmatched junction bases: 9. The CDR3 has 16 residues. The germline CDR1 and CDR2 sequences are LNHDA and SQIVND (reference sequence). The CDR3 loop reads CASSISDRARNSPLHF. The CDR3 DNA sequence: TGTGCCAGTAGTATCAGCGACAGGGCGCGGAATTCACCCCTCCACTTT.

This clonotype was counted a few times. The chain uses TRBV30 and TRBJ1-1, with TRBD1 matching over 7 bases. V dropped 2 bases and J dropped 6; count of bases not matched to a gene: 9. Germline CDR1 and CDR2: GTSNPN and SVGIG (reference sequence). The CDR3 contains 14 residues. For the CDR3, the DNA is TGTGCCTGGAGTCAGGGGGTGAAGATTCCTGAAGCTTTCTTT. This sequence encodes CAWSQGVKIPEAFF. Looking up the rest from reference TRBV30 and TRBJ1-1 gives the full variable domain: SQTIHQWPATLVQPVGSPLSLECTVEGTSNPNLYWYRQAAGRGLQLLFYSVGIGQISSEVPQNLSASRPQDRQFILSSKKLLLSDSGFYLCAWSQGVKIPEAFFGQGTRLTVV.

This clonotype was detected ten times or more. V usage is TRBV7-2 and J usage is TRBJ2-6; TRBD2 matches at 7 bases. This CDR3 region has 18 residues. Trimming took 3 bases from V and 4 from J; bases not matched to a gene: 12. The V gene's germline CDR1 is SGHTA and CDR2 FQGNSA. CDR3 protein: CASSFQMGGSGGANVLTF. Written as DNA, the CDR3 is TGTGCCAGCAGCTTTCAAATGGGAGGGTCTGGAGGGGCCAACGTCCTGACTTTC. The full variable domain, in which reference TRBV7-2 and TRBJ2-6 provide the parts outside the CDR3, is GAGVSQSPSNKVTEKGKDVELRCDPISGHTALYWYRQSLGQGLEFLIYFQGNSAPDKSGLPSDRFSAERTGGSVSTLTIQRTQQEDSAVYLCASSFQMGGSGGANVLTFGAGSRLTVL.

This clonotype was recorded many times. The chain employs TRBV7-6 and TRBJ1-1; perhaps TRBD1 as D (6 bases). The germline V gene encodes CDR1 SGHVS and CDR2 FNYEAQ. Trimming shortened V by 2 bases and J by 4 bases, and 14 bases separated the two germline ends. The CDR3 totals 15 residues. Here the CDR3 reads CASSLRQAGSTEAFF. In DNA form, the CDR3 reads TGTGCCAGCAGCTTAAGACAGGCTGGGAGCACTGAAGCTTTCTTT.

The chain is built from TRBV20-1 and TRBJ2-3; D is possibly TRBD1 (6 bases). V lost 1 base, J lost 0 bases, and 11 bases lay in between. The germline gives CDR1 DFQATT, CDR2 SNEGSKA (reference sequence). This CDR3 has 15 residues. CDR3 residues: CSARGLQGSTDTQYF. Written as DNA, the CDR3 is TGCAGTGCTAGAGGTTTACAGGGTAGCACAGATACGCAGTATTTT.

CDR3 sequence: CASSEFFGPDTQYF. CDR3 nucleotide sequence: TGTGCCAGCAGTGAATTCTTCGGCCCAGATACGCAGTATTTT. The chain employs TRBV6-1 and TRBJ2-3; no clear D gene. CDR1 and CDR2 (germline): MNHNS, SASEGT. The CDR3 length is 14 residues. The ends were cut back, 2 bases at V and 4 bases at J, with 10 bases in the middle.

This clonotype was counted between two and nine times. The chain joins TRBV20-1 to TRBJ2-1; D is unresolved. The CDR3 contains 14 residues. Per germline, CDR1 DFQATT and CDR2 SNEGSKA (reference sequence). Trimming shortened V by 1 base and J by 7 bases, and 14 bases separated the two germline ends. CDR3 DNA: TGCAGTGCTAGAGTAGGGCCGATCATGAATGAGCAGTTCTTC. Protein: CSARVGPIMNEQFF.

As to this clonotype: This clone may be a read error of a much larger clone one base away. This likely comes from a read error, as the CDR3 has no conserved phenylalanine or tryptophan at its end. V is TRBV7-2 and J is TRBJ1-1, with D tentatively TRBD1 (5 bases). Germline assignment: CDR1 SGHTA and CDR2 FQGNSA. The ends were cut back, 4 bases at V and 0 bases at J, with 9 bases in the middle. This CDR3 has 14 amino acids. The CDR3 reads CASSSRAMNTEAFS. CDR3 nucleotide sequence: TGTGCCAGCAGCTCCAGGGCCATGAACACTGAAGCTTTCTCT.

The CDR3 nucleotides are TGCAGTGCGCCTAGACAGGGGGCCTACGAGCAGTACTTC. This sequence encodes CSAPRQGAYEQYF. The chain employs TRBV20-1 and TRBJ2-7; 9 positions agree with TRBD1. V was clipped by 6 bases and J by 2 bases; unmatched bases: 5. This CDR3 contains 13 residues. Germline V CDR1 and CDR2: DFQATT, SNEGSKA (reference sequence).

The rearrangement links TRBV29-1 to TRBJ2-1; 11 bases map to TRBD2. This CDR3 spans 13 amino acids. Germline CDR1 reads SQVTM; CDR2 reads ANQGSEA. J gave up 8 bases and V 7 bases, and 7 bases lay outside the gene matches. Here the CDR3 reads CSGVAGGPYEQFF. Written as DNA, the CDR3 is TGCAGCGGTGTAGCGGGGGGGCCATATGAGCAGTTCTTC.

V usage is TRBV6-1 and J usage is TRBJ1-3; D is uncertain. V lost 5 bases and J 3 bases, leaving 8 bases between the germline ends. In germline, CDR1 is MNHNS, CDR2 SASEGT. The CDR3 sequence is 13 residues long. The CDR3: CASSLGHGNTIYF. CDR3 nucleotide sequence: TGTGCCAGCAGTCTGGGCCATGGAAACACCATATATTTT.